This entry lists 32 T cell receptor beta chains sequenced from one sample in a study of cytomegalovirus exposure and HLA in healthy donors (dated by TCRdb to 2016 to 2017). Library generation was performed with the immunoSEQ multiplex PCR assay. A mixture of 60 forward primers for TCR Vbeta segments and 13 reverse primers for TCR Jbeta segments was used in the multiplex PCR. The clones in this table, taken by TCRdb from immuneACCESS, are in-frame only. Not every clone is retained; where verified, under half of the shortfall comes from an unresolved V gene, and the cause of the rest is unknown. The sample table lists 100,000 to 150,000 clones, about four fifths of them with a count of one. Over 3% of the sample is in the top ten clones. Sequencing was carried out using PBMCs. These receptors all stem from a woman aged 40 to 50 in good health and CMV-seronegative.

The rearrangement uses TRBV6-1 and TRBJ2-1; the D is unclear. CDR3 length equals 12 residues. V dropped 6 bases and J dropped 6 bases, with 9 bases sitting between them. The V gene's germline CDR1 is MNHNS and CDR2 SASEGT. CDR3 loop: CASSPRINEQFF. CDR3 nucleotide sequence: TGTGCCAGCAGCCCCAGAATCAATGAGCAGTTCTTC.

This chain uses TRBV5-1 with TRBJ2-1, with 10 bases identical to TRBD1. With V trimmed by 4 bases and J by 1 base, 8 bases remained unmatched. This CDR3 is built from 17 residues. Germline V gene data show CDR1 as SGHRS and CDR2 as YFSETQ. CDR3 sequence: CASSRQGAQKSYNEQFF. The DNA of the CDR3 is TGCGCCAGCAGCAGACAGGGGGCACAAAAATCCTACAATGAGCAGTTCTTC.

The genes are TRBV11-1 and TRBJ2-7; 8 positions agree with TRBD2. The length of the CDR3 is 15 residues. J lost 1 base, V lost 3 bases, and 5 bases had no gene match. The germline V gene has CDR1 SGHAT and CDR2 FQDESV (reference sequence). The CDR3 bases are TGTGCCAGCAGCTTCCGGGAGGGGGGGTCCTACGAGCAGTACTTC. Translating gives CASSFREGGSYEQYF.

This clone was picked up a small number of times. This chain connects TRBV6-1 to TRBJ1-4, with a weak D call TRBD1 (6 bases). The CDR3 spans 15 residues. CDR1 and CDR2 (germline): MNHNS, SASEGT. V was cut by 6 bases and J by 3 bases, with 14 bases left in between. The CDR3 region is CASRNDRLSNEKLFF. The CDR3 DNA reads as TGTGCCAGCAGGAATGACAGGTTGTCTAATGAAAAACTGTTTTTT.

This clone was recorded only once. The chain employs TRBV2 and TRBJ1-5, with TRBD1 matching 12 bases. The germline CDR1 and CDR2 sequences are SNHLY and FYNNEI. The CDR3 covers 18 residues. J gave up 3 bases and V 4 bases, and 10 bases lay outside the gene matches. In nucleotides, the CDR3 is TGTGCCAGCAGTGTGAGGGGACAGGGGGCTGGGTCCAATCAGCCCCAGCATTTT. Translated, it gives CASSVRGQGAGSNQPQHF.

The chain combines TRBV28 with TRBJ1-5, with 9 bases fitting TRBD1. The CDR3 length is 16 residues. Trimming removed 8 bases from V and 3 bases from J; junction bases left unmatched: 11. Germline lookup yields CDR1 MDHEN and CDR2 SYDVKM. CDR3 coding DNA: TGTGCCAGCGAATGGGCCGGGACAGGGCCCAATCAGCCCCAGCATTTT. Protein product: CASEWAGTGPNQPQHF.

The CDR3 is CASTPPVSGELFF. The DNA of the CDR3 is TGTGCCAGCACCCCCCCGGTCTCCGGGGAGCTGTTTTTT. This chain uses TRBV7-9 with TRBJ2-2, with unresolved D. The CDR3 totals 13 residues. Trimming removed 7 bases at V and 6 bases at J, with 12 bases between. The germline V gene encodes CDR1 SEHNR and CDR2 FQNEAQ (reference sequence).

The rearrangement links TRBV2 to TRBJ2-1; D is unresolved. Germline V gives CDR1 SNHLY, CDR2 FYNNEI. The V and J ends lost 6 bases and 5 bases respectively, with 5 bases between them. The CDR3 is 11 amino acids. CDR3 sequence: CASRNNNEQFF. The CDR3, as DNA: TGTGCCAGCAGGAACAACAATGAGCAGTTCTTC.

This clone was observed a handful of times. This chain links TRBV5-4 with TRBJ2-7; 9 bases align to TRBD2. V dropped 0 bases and J dropped 6; count of bases not matched to a gene: 4. This CDR3 is built from 14 residues. Germline V gene data show CDR1 as SGHNT and CDR2 as YYREEE (reference sequence). Here the CDR3 reads CASSLGTSATEQYF. The CDR3 coding sequence is TGTGCCAGCAGCTTGGGGACTAGCGCCACCGAGCAGTACTTC.

This clone was counted a single time. The J gene is TRBJ2-1, the V gene TRBV4-1; the match to TRBD1 covers 7 bases. Germline CDR1 and CDR2: MGHRA and YSYEKL. J was trimmed by 8 bases and V by 2 bases; bases with no gene match: 12. The CDR3 consists of 16 residues. In DNA, the CDR3 is TGCGCCAGCAGCCAACTTGAGGCCAGGGGGTTGGATGAGCAGTTCTTC. As protein: CASSQLEARGLDEQFF.

The chain carries TRBV7-9 and TRBJ2-7; TRBD2 matches 13 bases. The V and J ends lost 5 bases and 5 bases, in that order; junction bases with no gene match: 15. This CDR3 is 18 amino acids long. Germline CDR1 SEHNR, CDR2 FQNEAQ (reference sequence). CDR3 sequence: CASSPGTSGASARDEQYF. CDR3 nucleotide sequence: TGTGCCAGCAGCCCCGGGACTAGCGGGGCCTCCGCCAGGGACGAGCAGTACTTC. Combining the CDR3 with reference TRBV7-9 and TRBJ2-7 gives the whole variable domain DTGVSQNPRHKITKRGQNVTFRCDPISEHNRLYWYRQTLGQGPEFLTYFQNEAQLEKSRLLSDRFSAERPKGSFSTLEIQRTEQGDSAMYLCASSPGTSGASARDEQYFGPGTRLTVT.

The chain uses TRBV2 and TRBJ2-3; D gene unclear. Germline V gives CDR1 SNHLY, CDR2 FYNNEI. The length of the CDR3 is 14 residues. V lost 3 bases and J 5 bases, leaving 12 bases between the germline ends. The CDR3 sequence is CASSDQRSKDTQYF. The CDR3 DNA sequence: TGTGCCAGCAGTGACCAGCGATCCAAAGATACGCAGTATTTT.

This sequence joins TRBV12-5 and TRBJ2-3, with D possibly TRBD2 on 5 matching bases. CDR3 length equals 15 residues. Germline CDR1 and CDR2: LGHNT and FRNRAP. V dropped 1 base and J dropped 4 bases, with 12 bases sitting between them. CDR3 bases: TGTGCTAGTGGTTTGGGGCCAGTCGGGGCAGATACGCAGTATTTT. Its translation: CASGLGPVGADTQYF. The whole variable domain, filled in from reference TRBV12-5 and TRBJ2-3, reads DARVTQTPRHKVTEMGQEVTMRCQPILGHNTVFWYRQTMMQGLELLAYFRNRAPLDDSGMPKDRFSAEMPDATLATLKIQPSEPRDSAVYFCASGLGPVGADTQYFGPGTRLTVL.

This clone was seen only once. The V call is TRBV9, the J call TRBJ2-2; 9 bases are a match to TRBD2. The germline gives CDR1 SGDLS, CDR2 YYNGEE. V lost 3 bases and J lost 5; bases outside the gene matches: 14. This CDR3 contains 18 residues. Written as DNA, the CDR3 is TGTGCCAGCAGCGCTGGGCTGGGCGGGGGGGCCTGGACCGGGGAGCTGTTTTTT. Protein product: CASSAGLGGGAWTGELFF. The complete variable domain, with remaining parts taken from reference TRBV9 and TRBJ2-2, reads DSGVTQTPKHLITATGQRVTLRCSPRSGDLSVYWYQQSLDQGLQFLIQYYNGEERAKGNILERFSAQQFPDLHSELNLSSLELGDSALYFCASSAGLGGGAWTGELFFGEGSRLTVL.

The chain carries TRBV9 and TRBJ2-7; D is undetermined. Between the trimmed V and J ends, which lost 4 bases and 7 bases, there was a span of 18 bases. This CDR3 contains 14 residues. The germline CDR1 and CDR2 sequences are SGDLS and YYNGEE. The CDR3 region has the DNA TGTGCCAGCAGCCCTACATGGGCCATGTCGGAGCAGTACTTC. Translation gives CASSPTWAMSEQYF.

This chain connects TRBV9 to TRBJ2-5; D is unclear. This CDR3 is built from 14 residues. V dropped 4 bases and J dropped 5 bases, with 15 bases sitting between them. Germline CDR1 reads SGDLS; CDR2 reads YYNGEE. The CDR3 nucleotides are TGTGCCAGCAGCCCCCCTTTCGGTACGGAGACCCAGTACTTC. Amino acids: CASSPPFGTETQYF.

This clone was detected a few times. J is TRBJ2-7 and V is TRBV5-1; D is unresolved. The germline gives CDR1 SGHRS, CDR2 YFSETQ. This CDR3 has 13 residues. Deletions cut 4 bases from V and 5 bases from J, with 13 bases between. CDR3 nucleotides: TGCGCCAGCAGCCTCCTAGTTGCTGACGAGCAGTACTTC. Amino acid sequence: CASSLLVADEQYF.

This clone was seen once. CDR3: CASGLDGTGVDEKLFF. The CDR3 nucleotides read TGTGCTAGTGGTTTGGACGGGACAGGGGTGGACGAAAAACTGTTTTTT. This chain connects TRBV12-5 to TRBJ1-4; TRBD1 agrees at 10 bases. J was trimmed by 8 bases and V by 1 base; bases with no gene match: 7. Germline CDR1 LGHNT, CDR2 FRNRAP. The CDR3 length is 16 residues.

Of note for this clone: The identical CDR3 is also encoded by other nucleotide sequences in the sample. This rearrangement joins TRBV27 to TRBJ1-5, with D maybe TRBD1 (5 bases). Germline V gene data show CDR1 as MNHEY and CDR2 as SMNVEV (reference sequence). The CDR3 consists of 12 residues. V shed 6 bases and J shed 4 bases, with 7 bases lying between them. DNA for the CDR3: TGTGCCAGCAGCTCAGGGAATCAGCCCCAGCATTTT. Translated, it gives CASSSGNQPQHF.

The gene calls are TRBV19 and TRBJ1-2; no firm D call. Germline loops: CDR1 LNHDA, CDR2 SQIVND (reference sequence). The V and J ends lost 5 bases and 4 bases respectively, with 8 bases between them. This CDR3 comprises 12 residues. The CDR3 DNA sequence: TGTGCCAGTAGTCAGACAAGCTATGGCTACACCTTC. Amino acids: CASSQTSYGYTF.

CDR3 sequence reads: CASSQERGTYNEQFF. The CDR3 nucleotides are TGTGCCAGCAGCCAAGAACGAGGAACCTACAATGAGCAGTTCTTC. This chain links TRBV14 with TRBJ2-1; D not resolved. V gave up 0 bases and J gave up 2 bases, with 8 bases separating them. This CDR3 is built from 15 residues. The germline V gene has CDR1 SGHDN and CDR2 FVKESK.

The genes are TRBV5-1 and TRBJ2-7; D perhaps matches TRBD2 (6 bases). Germline V CDR1 and CDR2: SGHRS, YFSETQ. This CDR3 region has 15 residues. The V end was cut by 2 bases, the J end by 0 bases, with 12 bases between. The CDR3 here is CASSLLGRDSYEQYF. The CDR3 DNA follows: TGCGCCAGCAGCTTATTGGGGCGGGACTCCTACGAGCAGTACTTC.

The chain has TRBV7-9 and TRBJ2-1; 8 positions match TRBD2. CDR3 length: 15 amino acids. Trimming took 5 bases from V and 10 from J; bases not matched to a gene: 13. The germline V gene has CDR1 SEHNR and CDR2 FQNEAQ (reference sequence). In nucleotides, the CDR3 is TGTGCCAGCAGCCCCCCCGGACTAGCCGTTGACGAGCAGTTCTTC. Its protein product is CASSPPGLAVDEQFF. Complete variable domain (other parts from reference TRBV7-9 and TRBJ2-1): DTGVSQNPRHKITKRGQNVTFRCDPISEHNRLYWYRQTLGQGPEFLTYFQNEAQLEKSRLLSDRFSAERPKGSFSTLEIQRTEQGDSAMYLCASSPPGLAVDEQFFGPGTRLTVL.

The chain recombines TRBV28 with TRBJ2-3, with TRBD2 matching over 13 bases. CDR1 and CDR2 from the germline V gene are MDHEN and SYDVKM. The CDR3 length is 17 residues. V shed 6 bases, J shed 2 bases, and the junction held 8 bases outside the gene matches. The CDR3 sequence is CASSPWTSGGLTDTQYF. The CDR3 coding sequence is TGTGCCAGCAGCCCGTGGACTAGCGGGGGCCTCACAGATACGCAGTATTTT.

This clone was counted at least ten times. The genes are TRBV7-2 and TRBJ2-6, with TRBD2 as a possible D gene (6 bases). V lost 9 bases to trimming and J lost 2 bases, with 8 bases between them. The CDR3 has 13 amino acids. Germline V gene data show CDR1 as SGHTA and CDR2 as FQGNSA. The CDR3 region is CARRETGANVLTF. CDR3 nucleotide sequence: TGTGCCAGACGGGAGACTGGGGCCAACGTCCTGACTTTC.

This clone has more than one count but fewer than ten. The chain is built from TRBV19 and TRBJ1-6; D unresolved. Germline CDR1 LNHDA, CDR2 SQIVND (reference sequence). The CDR3 is 14 residues long. Trimming cost V 4 bases and J 7 bases, with 11 bases left between them. The CDR3 DNA sequence: TGTGCCAGTAGTACCGGTACGAGGAATTCACCCCTCCACTTT. Amino acid sequence: CASSTGTRNSPLHF.

This clone was seen only a few times. This chain connects TRBV4-1 to TRBJ1-1; D not certain. This CDR3 is 16 amino acids long. The V gene's germline CDR1 is MGHRA and CDR2 YSYEKL. The ends were cut back, 0 bases at V and 0 bases at J, with 11 bases in the middle. This chain's CDR3 is CASSQDSRHLNTEAFF. In DNA, the CDR3 is TGCGCCAGCAGCCAAGATTCACGACACCTGAACACTGAAGCTTTCTTT.

This chain links TRBV7-3 with TRBJ1-5, with unresolved D. The CDR3 is made up of 13 amino acids. The V end was cut by 3 bases, the J end by 4 bases, with 7 bases between. Germline V gene lookup returns CDR1 SGHTA and CDR2 FQGTGA. The CDR3 here is CASSLGANQPQHF. CDR3 nucleotides: TGTGCCAGCAGCTTGGGAGCGAATCAGCCCCAGCATTTT.

Concerning this clone itself: At one of its ends the junction is not consistent with the germline gene, which may arise from a read error. The V and J genes are TRBV7-7 and TRBJ2-3, with 15 bases fitting TRBD2. Germline CDR1 and CDR2: SSHAT and FNYEAQ (reference sequence). This CDR3 has 16 residues. CDR3 DNA sequence: TGTGCTAGCAGCCTCGGACTAGCGGGAGGGGTCGATACGCAGTATTTT. Amino acid sequence: CASSLGLAGGVDTQYF.

The chain couples TRBV11-2 to TRBJ1-1; D unclear. Germline values: CDR1 SGHAT, CDR2 FQNNGV. V gave up 5 bases and J gave up 4 bases, with 8 bases separating them. The CDR3 runs 12 residues. The CDR3 reads CASSLFRTEAFF. DNA of the CDR3: TGTGCCAGCAGCCTCTTTCGCACTGAAGCTTTCTTT. The complete variable domain, with remaining parts taken from reference TRBV11-2 and TRBJ1-1, reads EAGVAQSPRYKIIEKRQSVAFWCNPISGHATLYWYQQILGQGPKLLIQFQNNGVVDDSQLPKDRFSAERLKGVDSTLKIQPAKLEDSAVYLCASSLFRTEAFFGQGTRLTVV.

The rearrangement links TRBV7-9 to TRBJ2-3; a weak D match, TRBD2 (6 bases). This CDR3 is 17 amino acids long. The germline gives CDR1 SEHNR, CDR2 FQNEAQ (reference sequence). V lost 2 bases, J lost 2 bases, and 17 bases lay in between. The CDR3 DNA follows: TGTGCCAGCAGCTTAAAGAATAGCGGAGGGCTCACAGATACGCAGTATTTT. As protein: CASSLKNSGGLTDTQYF. The whole variable domain, remainder taken from reference TRBV7-9 and TRBJ2-3, is DTGVSQNPRHKITKRGQNVTFRCDPISEHNRLYWYRQTLGQGPEFLTYFQNEAQLEKSRLLSDRFSAERPKGSFSTLEIQRTEQGDSAMYLCASSLKNSGGLTDTQYFGPGTRLTVL.

The chain links TRBV6-5 to TRBJ2-7; TRBD1 might be the D (6 bases). The germline gives CDR1 MNHEY, CDR2 SVGAGI. The length of the CDR3 is 15 residues. V was trimmed by 2 bases and J by 3 bases, leaving 14 bases between them. The CDR3 nucleotides read TGTGCCAGCAGTTACACTTATTACAGGGACTACGAGCAGTACTTC. This translates into CASSYTYYRDYEQYF.